The 17 T cell receptor beta chains below come from one sample, sequenced in a study of identical twins' blood T cells (dated by TCRdb to the early 2010s). Receptor amplification or capture employed 5' RACE. For sequencing, an Illumina Genome Analyzer IIx was employed. TCRdb took the public reads, trimmed them with fastp at Q25, ran MiXCR for clone calling and kept in-frame beta chains. Every CDR3 protein is listed once, alongside the most common genes and DNA of its rows. The sample table records 350,000 to 450,000 distinct CDR3 sequences; around 30% of these occur just once. Roughly 5.5% of the sample lies in the top ten. The sample comprised PBMCs. Every receptor here comes from a woman aged 18 to 49 in good health.

The genes are TRBV7-9 and TRBJ2-1, with D perhaps matching TRBD1 or TRBD2 (6 bases each). There are 15 residues in the CDR3. CDR1 SEHNR and CDR2 FQNEAQ come from the germline V gene (reference sequence). V was shortened by 1 base and J by 7 bases, with 14 bases between the two germline ends. In DNA form, the CDR3 reads TGTGCCAGCAGCTTAGGGGGGGCTGAGATGAATGAGCAGTTCTTC. Protein product: CASSLGGAEMNEQFF.

CDR3 nucleotides: TGTGCCAGCAGTTCTCGACTTCCCTACAATGAGCAGTTCTTC. Its translation: CASSSRLPYNEQFF. The rearrangement joins TRBV6-2 or TRBV6-3 to TRBJ2-1, with unresolved D. Germline-derived CDR1 and CDR2 are MNHEY and SVGEGT. CDR3 length equals 14 residues. V was shortened by 4 bases and J by 2 bases, with 9 bases between the two germline ends.

This clonotype turned up a few times. J is TRBJ2-2 and V is TRBV9; perhaps TRBD2 as D (7 bases). This CDR3 comprises 16 residues. With 0 bases removed from V and 9 bases from J, the gap between germline ends came to 18 bases. Germline values: CDR1 SGDLS, CDR2 YYNGEE. CDR3 sequence: CASSVDPLGGGRELFF. CDR3 nucleotide sequence: TGTGCCAGCAGCGTAGACCCTTTGGGGGGGGGCCGGGAGCTGTTTTTT.

This rearrangement joins TRBV6-6 to TRBJ1-3; D ambiguous. V shed 5 bases and J shed 6 bases, with 14 bases lying between them. CDR1 and CDR2 (germline): MNHNY, SVGAGI (reference sequence). CDR3 length equals 14 residues. DNA for the CDR3: TGTGCCAGCAGTCGGAAAGGAACAACAAACACCATATATTTT. Its protein product is CASSRKGTTNTIYF.

The chain employs TRBV20-1 and TRBJ2-1; no clear D gene. Germline V gene sequence: CDR1 DFQATT, CDR2 SNEGSKA (reference sequence). This CDR3 has 12 amino acids. Trimming removed 3 bases at V and 2 bases at J, with 5 bases between. CDR3 bases: TGCAGTGCTAGGGATCCCTACAATGAGCAGTTCTTC. Translating gives CSARDPYNEQFF.

This clonotype was seen more than once but under ten times. This CDR3 is CSVRGHNEQFF. CDR3 nucleotide sequence: TGCAGCGTGCGAGGGCACAATGAGCAGTTCTTC. The genes are TRBV29-1 and TRBJ2-1; weak D call: TRBD2 (5 bases). V dropped 6 bases and J dropped 5 bases, with 8 bases sitting between them. Germline assignment: CDR1 SQVTM and CDR2 ANQGSEA. The CDR3 is 11 amino acids.

Notes on this clonotype: Mismatch with germline at one junction end may stem from a read error. V usage is TRBV4-3 and J usage is TRBJ2-1, with TRBD2 matching 7 bases. CDR3 length: 14 amino acids. In germline, CDR1 is LGHNA, CDR2 YSLEER. CDR3 bases: TGCGCCAGCAGCCAAGATCCGGGAGGCAATGATCAGTTCTTC. Translation gives CASSQDPGGNDQFF.

The chain recombines TRBV9 with TRBJ2-7, with 10 bases identical to TRBD2. CDR3 length: 16 residues. Germline-derived CDR1 and CDR2 are SGDLS and YYNGEE. Losses at the gene ends were 4 bases for V and 2 bases for J; bases not matched to a gene: 9. The CDR3 is CASSPAGTSETYEQYF. The CDR3 DNA reads as TGTGCCAGCAGCCCTGCCGGGACTAGCGAGACCTACGAGCAGTACTTC.

This clonotype was observed a few times. The V call is TRBV6-2 or TRBV6-3, the J call TRBJ2-4, with 10 bases matching TRBD1. This CDR3 is 12 amino acids long. In germline, CDR1 is MNHEY, CDR2 SVGEGT. Trimming removed 8 bases from V and 7 bases from J; junction bases left unmatched: 2. The CDR3 sequence: CASWTGGNIQYF. The CDR3 DNA sequence: TGTGCCAGCTGGACAGGGGGGAACATTCAGTACTTC.

V is TRBV20-1 and J is TRBJ1-6; 10 bases agree with TRBD1. Germline V lookup: CDR1 DFQATT, CDR2 SNEGSKA (reference sequence). The CDR3 spans 14 residues. V shed 6 bases, J shed 6 bases, and the junction held 5 bases outside the gene matches. The CDR3 here is CSAIGTGANSPLHF. The CDR3 DNA sequence: TGCAGTGCGATCGGGACAGGGGCTAATTCACCCCTCCACTTT.

This rearrangement joins TRBV11-3 to TRBJ2-1; TRBD1 or TRBD2 may be the D gene (5 bases each). V lost 5 bases and J 7 bases, leaving 21 bases between the germline ends. Germline-derived CDR1 and CDR2 are SGHNT and YENEEA. This CDR3 is 16 amino acids long. The DNA of the CDR3 is TGTGCCAGCAGCCCTGGGGGATTTCAGCACCCAAATGAGCAGTTCTTC. Translated: CASSPGGFQHPNEQFF.

The chain has TRBV9 and TRBJ2-2, with TRBD2 identical over 9 bases. Trimming removed 4 bases from V and 7 bases from J; junction bases left unmatched: 8. This CDR3 is built from 15 residues. The germline gives CDR1 SGDLS, CDR2 YYNGEE. The CDR3 loop is CASSPPETSGGELFF. The CDR3 bases are TGTGCCAGCAGCCCCCCAGAGACTAGCGGCGGGGAGCTGTTTTTT.

CDR3 in amino acids: CASSQVPARGDEKLFF. In DNA form, the CDR3 reads TGCGCCAGCAGCCAAGTCCCGGCCAGGGGAGACGAAAAACTGTTTTTT. The chain carries TRBV4-3 and TRBJ1-4, with D maybe TRBD1 (6 bases). There are 16 residues in the CDR3. The germline V gene encodes CDR1 LGHNA and CDR2 YSLEER. V was cut by 1 base and J by 8 bases, with 17 bases left in between.

Ten or more counts support this clonotype. The chain joins TRBV20-1 to TRBJ2-5; TRBD2 might be the D (7 bases). Germline loops: CDR1 DFQATT, CDR2 SNEGSKA (reference sequence). CDR3 length: 15 residues. V gave up 3 bases and J gave up 4 bases, with 18 bases separating them. In DNA, the CDR3 is TGCAGTGCTAGTAGGGAGGGACAAAAAGGAGAGACCCAGTACTTC. Its protein product is CSASREGQKGETQYF.

The J gene is TRBJ1-5, the V gene TRBV20-1; 8 bases agree with TRBD1. Germline V CDR1 and CDR2: DFQATT, SNEGSKA (reference sequence). V was clipped by 7 bases and J by 1 base; unmatched bases: 3. This CDR3 is 13 amino acids long. CDR3 protein: CSVTGDSNQPQHF. The CDR3, as DNA: TGCAGTGTGACAGGGGACAGCAATCAGCCCCAGCATTTT.

This clonotype has ten or more counts. The rearrangement uses TRBV10-1 and TRBJ2-3; 8 bases map to TRBD1. Trimming removed 11 bases from V and 5 bases from J; junction bases left unmatched: 12. There are 14 residues in the CDR3. CDR1 and CDR2 (germline): WNHNN, SYGVQD (reference sequence). The CDR3 spells CAGLSPGTGDTQYF. The CDR3 DNA is TGCGCCGGATTGTCCCCAGGGACAGGAGATACGCAGTATTTT.

This clonotype was observed a handful of times. The chain has TRBV29-1 and TRBJ2-7, with TRBD1 matching over 7 bases. Germline V lookup: CDR1 SQVTM, CDR2 ANQGSEA. The V segment lost 5 bases and the J segment 3 bases; nucleotides outside the gene matches: 4. This CDR3 is 12 amino acids long. For the CDR3, the DNA is TGCAGCGTTACCGGGACAGACTACGAGCAGTACTTC. This gives the protein CSVTGTDYEQYF.